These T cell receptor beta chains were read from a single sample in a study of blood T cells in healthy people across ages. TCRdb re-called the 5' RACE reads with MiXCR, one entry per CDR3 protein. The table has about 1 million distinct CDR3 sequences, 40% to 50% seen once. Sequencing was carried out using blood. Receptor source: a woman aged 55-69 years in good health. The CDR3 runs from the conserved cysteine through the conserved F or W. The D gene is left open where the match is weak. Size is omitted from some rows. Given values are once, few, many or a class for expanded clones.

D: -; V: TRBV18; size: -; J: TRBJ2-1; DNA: TGTGCCAGCTCACCACTCTCTACTGCGGGATGGGACTACAATGAGCAGTTCTTC; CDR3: CASSPLSTAGWDYNEQFF
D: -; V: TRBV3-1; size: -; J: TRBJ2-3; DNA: TGTGCCAGCAGCCTACAGTCAACAACAGATACGCAGTATTTT; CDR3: CASSLQSTTDTQYF
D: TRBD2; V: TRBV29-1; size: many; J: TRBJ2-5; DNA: TGCAGCGCCAGCGGGGGTCAAGAGACCCAGTACTTC; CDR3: CSASGGQETQYF
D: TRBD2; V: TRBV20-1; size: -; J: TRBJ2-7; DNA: TGCAGTGCTAAGCGGGAAACGAGCGAGCAGTACTTC; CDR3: CSAKRETSEQYF
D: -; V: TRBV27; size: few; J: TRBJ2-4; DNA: TGTGCCAGCAGCGAGCGAGCTAAAAACATTCAGTACTTC; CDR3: CASSERAKNIQYF
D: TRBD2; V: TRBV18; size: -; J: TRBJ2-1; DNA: TGTGCCAGCTCACCACCGAATAGCGGGAGCTCCTACAATGAGCAGTTCTTC; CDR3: CASSPPNSGSSYNEQFF
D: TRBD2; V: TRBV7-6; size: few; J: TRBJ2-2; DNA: TGTGCCAGCAGCTCACCTAGCGGCTCGAACACCGGGGAGCTGTTTTTT; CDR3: CASSSPSGSNTGELFF
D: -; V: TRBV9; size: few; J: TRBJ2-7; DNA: TGTGCCAGCAGCGTAGCTGGGAATACCTACGAGCAGTACTTC; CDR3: CASSVAGNTYEQYF
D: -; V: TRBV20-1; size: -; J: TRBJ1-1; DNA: TGCAGTGCTAGAGTAGGGAACACTGAAGCTTTCTTT; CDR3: CSARVGNTEAFF
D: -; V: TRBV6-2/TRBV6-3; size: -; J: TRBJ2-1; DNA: TGTGCCAGCAGCCGAGATGCTCAGGTCCAGTTCTTC; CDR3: CASSRDAQVQFF
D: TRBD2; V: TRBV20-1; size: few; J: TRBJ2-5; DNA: TGCAGTGCTCCGCTCGAGGGACTAGCGGCAGGAGAGACCCAGTACTTC; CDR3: CSAPLEGLAAGETQYF
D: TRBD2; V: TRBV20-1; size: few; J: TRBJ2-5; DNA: TGCAGTGCTACTTCCTACCCGGACAGGACGGGACTAGCGGGAGTTGAAGAGACCCAGTACTTC; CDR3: CSATSYPDRTGLAGVEETQYF
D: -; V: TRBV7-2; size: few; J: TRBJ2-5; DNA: TGTGCCAGCAGCTTAGTCCGCTCGGAATTCCACCAAGAGACCCAGTACTTC; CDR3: CASSLVRSEFHQETQYF
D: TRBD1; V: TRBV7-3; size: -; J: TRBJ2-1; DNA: TGTGCCAGCAGTTTACAGGACAGGCCCCATGAGCAGTTCTTC; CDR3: CASSLQDRPHEQFF
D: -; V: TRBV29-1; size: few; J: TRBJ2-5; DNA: TGCAGCGTTGAAAATAGGGTTGGCCAAGAGACCCAGTACTTC; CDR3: CSVENRVGQETQYF
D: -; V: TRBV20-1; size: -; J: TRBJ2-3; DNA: TGCAGTGCACCAGACACCGGGCGAGGCACAGATACGCAGTATTTT; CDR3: CSAPDTGRGTDTQYF
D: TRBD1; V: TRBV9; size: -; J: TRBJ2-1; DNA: TGTGCCAGCAGCGTAGCTACTGGGGACAGGGGGAATGAGCAGTTCTTC; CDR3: CASSVATGDRGNEQFF
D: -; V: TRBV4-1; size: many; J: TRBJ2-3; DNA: TGCGCCAGCAGCCAAGACCGGGACTCAAGCACAGATACGCAGTATTTT; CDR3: CASSQDRDSSTDTQYF
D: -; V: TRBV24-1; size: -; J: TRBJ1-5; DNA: TGTGCCACCAGTGATATGGGGAGCAATCAGCCCCAGCATTTT; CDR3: CATSDMGSNQPQHF
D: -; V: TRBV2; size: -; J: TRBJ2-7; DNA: TGTGCCAGGGCCGGGACGGAGGACGAGCAGTACTTC; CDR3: CARAGTEDEQYF
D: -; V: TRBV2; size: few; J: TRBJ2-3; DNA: TGTGCCAGCAGTGAATCACGGACAGGCACAGATACGCAGTATTTT; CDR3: CASSESRTGTDTQYF
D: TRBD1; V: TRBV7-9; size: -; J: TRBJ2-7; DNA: TGTGCCAGCAGCCAGGGGGTCTCAGTCGGCGAGCAGTACTTC; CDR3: CASSQGVSVGEQYF
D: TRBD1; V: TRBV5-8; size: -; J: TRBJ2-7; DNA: TGTGCCAGCAGCCATACGACAGGGTCCAGCTCCTACGAGCAGTACTTC; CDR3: CASSHTTGSSSYEQYF
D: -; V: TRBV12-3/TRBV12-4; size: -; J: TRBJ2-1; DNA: TGTGCCAGCAGTTTCCAGCGAAGCTCCTACAATGAGCAGTTCTTC; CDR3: CASSFQRSSYNEQFF
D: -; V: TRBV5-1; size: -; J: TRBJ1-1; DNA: TGCGCCAGCAGCTTGAGCGGGGGCTCCATCAACACTGAAGCTTTCTTT; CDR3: CASSLSGGSINTEAFF
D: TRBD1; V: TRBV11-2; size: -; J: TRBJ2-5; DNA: TGTGCCAGCAGCTTAGATCGGGACAGGGGTTACGAGCGGTACTTC; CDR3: CASSLDRDRGYERYF
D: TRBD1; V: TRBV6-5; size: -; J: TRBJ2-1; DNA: TGTGCCAGCAGTTACACAGGGGGAATCGCCTACAATGAGCGGTTCTTC; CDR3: CASSYTGGIAYNERFF
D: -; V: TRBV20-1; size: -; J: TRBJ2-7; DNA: TGCAGTGCTAGTGGAGGGGCCCTCGGGTACGAGCAGTACTTC; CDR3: CSASGGALGYEQYF
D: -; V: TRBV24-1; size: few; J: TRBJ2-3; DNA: TGTGCCACCAGTGCCAAGAGGGGAACCCCCACAGATACGCAGTATTTT; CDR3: CATSAKRGTPTDTQYF
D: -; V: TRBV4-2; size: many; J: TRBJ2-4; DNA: TGTGCCAGCAGCCAAGACCTCGGGAGCTTAGGCAAAAACATTCAGTACTTC; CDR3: CASSQDLGSLGKNIQYF
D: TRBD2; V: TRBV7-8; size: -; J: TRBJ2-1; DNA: TGTGCCAGCCTGGGGACTAGCGGCACCTACAATGAGCAGTTCTTC; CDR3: CASLGTSGTYNEQFF
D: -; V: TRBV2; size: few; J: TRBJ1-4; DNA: TGTGCCAGCAGACCGGACGGCCCTAATGAAAAACTGTTTTTT; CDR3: CASRPDGPNEKLFF
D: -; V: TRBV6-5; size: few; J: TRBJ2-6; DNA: TGTGCCAGCACCCGGCTGTCTGGGGCCAACGTCCTGACTTTC; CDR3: CASTRLSGANVLTF
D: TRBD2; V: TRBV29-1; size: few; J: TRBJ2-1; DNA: TGCAGCGTTGAAGGACTAGCGGGAAACAATGAGCAGTTCTTC; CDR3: CSVEGLAGNNEQFF
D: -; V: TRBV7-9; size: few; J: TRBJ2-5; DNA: TGTGCCAGCAGCTTGTTGTGGGAGACCCAGTACTTC; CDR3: CASSLLWETQYF
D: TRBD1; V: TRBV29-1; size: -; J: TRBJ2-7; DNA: TGCAGCGTTGAAATACAGGGGGGCTACGAGCAGTACTTC; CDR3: CSVEIQGGYEQYF
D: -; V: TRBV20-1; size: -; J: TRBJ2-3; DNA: TGCAGTGCCAATAGCCTCAAAAGAAGTACAGATACGCAGTATTTT; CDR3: CSANSLKRSTDTQYF
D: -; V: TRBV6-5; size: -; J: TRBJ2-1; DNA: TGTGCCAGCAGTTCAACCGGGTCCGTCAGCAATGAGCAGTTCTTC; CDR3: CASSSTGSVSNEQFF
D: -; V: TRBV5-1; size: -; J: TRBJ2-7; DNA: TGCGCCAGCAGCTTGACAACAGGGGAGGTCGAGCAGTACTTC; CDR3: CASSLTTGEVEQYF
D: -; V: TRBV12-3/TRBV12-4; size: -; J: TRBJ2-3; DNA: TGTGCCAGCAGTTTAGTCCAGCGAGATACGCAGTATTTT; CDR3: CASSLVQRDTQYF
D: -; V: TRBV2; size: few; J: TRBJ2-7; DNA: TGTGCCAGCAGCCAACAACCGACAGGTTCCTACGAGCAGTACTTC; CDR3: CASSQQPTGSYEQYF
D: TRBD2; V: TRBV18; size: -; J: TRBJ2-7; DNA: TGTGCCAGCTCACCAGCTAGCGGGGCGGTCTCCTACGAGCAGTACTTC; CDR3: CASSPASGAVSYEQYF
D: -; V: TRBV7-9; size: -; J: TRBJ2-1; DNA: TGTGCCAGCTTAATCGGAGTTAGCTCCTACAATGAGCAGTTCTTC; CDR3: CASLIGVSSYNEQFF
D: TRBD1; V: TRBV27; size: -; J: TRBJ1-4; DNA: TGTGCCGTCCGATCCCGGGGACAGCCGAAACTTAATGAAAAACTGTTTTTT; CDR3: CAVRSRGQPKLNEKLFF
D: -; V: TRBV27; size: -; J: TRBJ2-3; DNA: TGTGCCAGCAGTCCGACAAGTTCTAGCACAGATACGCAGTATTTT; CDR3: CASSPTSSSTDTQYF
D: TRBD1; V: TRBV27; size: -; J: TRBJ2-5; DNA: TGTGCCAGCAGCGCGGGACAGGGCCCCCAAGAGACCCAGTACTTC; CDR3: CASSAGQGPQETQYF
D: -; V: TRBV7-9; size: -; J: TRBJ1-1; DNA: TGTGCCAGCAGCTTCGGGGGGCAGGACACTGAAGCTTTCTTT; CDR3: CASSFGGQDTEAFF
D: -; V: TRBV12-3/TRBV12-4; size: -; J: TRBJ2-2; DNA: TGTGCCAGCAGTTTTTCAGCGCCGAACACCGGGGAGCTGTTTTTT; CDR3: CASSFSAPNTGELFF
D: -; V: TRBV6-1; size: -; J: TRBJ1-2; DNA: TGTGCCAGCAGTGAAGAGAACCGTGGCTACACCTTC; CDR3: CASSEENRGYTF
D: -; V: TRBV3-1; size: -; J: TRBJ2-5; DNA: TGTGCCAGCAGCCAAGAGGGGCGGGAAAACCAAGAGACCCAGTACTTC; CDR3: CASSQEGRENQETQYF
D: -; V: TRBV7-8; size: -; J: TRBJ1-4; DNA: TGTGCCAGCAGCTTTTCGGGAGGCGATGAAAAACTGTTTTTT; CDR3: CASSFSGGDEKLFF
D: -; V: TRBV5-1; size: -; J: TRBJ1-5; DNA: TGCGCCAGCGGCTTAAACAGGAGCCATAGCAATCAGCCCCAGCATTTT; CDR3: CASGLNRSHSNQPQHF
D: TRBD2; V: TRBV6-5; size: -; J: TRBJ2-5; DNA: TGTGCCAGCAGTTACGGAGCTAGCGGGGTGAATGAGCAGTACTTC; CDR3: CASSYGASGVNEQYF
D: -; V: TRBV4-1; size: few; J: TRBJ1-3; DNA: TGCGCCAGCAGCCAGGATGGGAGCTCTGGAAACACCATATATTTT; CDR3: CASSQDGSSGNTIYF
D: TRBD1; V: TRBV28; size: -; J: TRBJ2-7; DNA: TGTGCCAGCAGTTTAGGGACACAGGGGGAGCTCATTGACGAGCAGTACTTC; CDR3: CASSLGTQGELIDEQYF
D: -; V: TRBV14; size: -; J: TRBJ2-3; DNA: TGTGCCAGCAGCCAAGATCTTATTAGCATAATCACAGATACGCAGTATTTT; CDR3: CASSQDLISIITDTQYF
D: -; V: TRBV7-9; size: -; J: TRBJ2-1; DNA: TGTGCCAGCAGCTCCCCCGGACTCCCCGGGTACAATGAGCAGTTCTTC; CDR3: CASSSPGLPGYNEQFF